These 26 T cell receptor beta chains came from one sample sequenced in a study of blood T cell repertoires in COVID-19. Assay: immunoSEQ multiplex PCR; the TCRdb copy retains only in-frame clones and omits some. Here the sample spans under 300,000 clones, roughly 79% being singletons. Sequenced material: PBMCs or T cells enriched from blood (not recorded which). The receptors were sampled from a man aged 40-55 years who had recovered from COVID-19.

The chain recombines TRBV3-1 (or the pseudogene TRBV3-2) with TRBJ2-1; 9 bases align to TRBD2. Losses at the gene ends were 0 bases for V and 9 bases for J; bases not matched to a gene: 6. This CDR3 comprises 15 residues. The germline V gene encodes CDR1 LGHDT and CDR2 YNNKEL (reference sequence). CDR3 loop: CASSQDPLAGAEQFF. For the CDR3, the DNA is TGTGCCAGCAGCCAAGACCCTTTAGCGGGGGCTGAGCAGTTCTTC.

J is TRBJ1-2 and V is TRBV7-2; TRBD1 might be the D (5 bases). The germline V and J ends were trimmed by 3 bases and 8 bases, with 7 bases remaining between them. The CDR3 is made up of 11 amino acids. Germline values: CDR1 SGHTA, CDR2 FQGNSA. The CDR3 here is CASSFQGGYTF. DNA of the CDR3: TGTGCCAGCAGCTTCCAGGGAGGCTACACCTTC.

The rearrangement links TRBV5-1 to TRBJ2-3, with a tentative D call TRBD1 (6 bases). The germline V gene has CDR1 SGHRS and CDR2 YFSETQ. Trimming left V 4 bases short and J 6 bases short, with 15 bases between. The CDR3 covers 14 residues. CDR3 protein: CASSVTGGWDTQYF. CDR3 coding DNA: TGCGCCAGCAGCGTCACTGGGGGCTGGGATACGCAGTATTTT.

This chain links TRBV5-6 with TRBJ2-1; weak D call: TRBD2 (7 bases). Between the trimmed V and J ends, which lost 1 base and 8 bases, there was a span of 13 bases. CDR1 and CDR2 from the germline V gene are SGHDT and YYEEEE. The CDR3 is 14 amino acids. The CDR3 region is CASSLIVGGDEQFF. For the CDR3, the DNA is TGTGCCAGCAGCTTGATTGTAGGGGGGGATGAGCAGTTCTTC.

The chain links TRBV6-5 to TRBJ1-1, with 9 bases lining up with TRBD1. CDR3 size: 13 residues. With 10 bases clipped from V and 6 bases from J, the junction kept 9 bases outside the gene matches. Per germline, CDR1 MNHEY and CDR2 SVGAGI. DNA of the CDR3: TGTGCCACCGCTACAGGGGGCAAGGCTGAAGCTTTCTTT. Encoded protein: CATATGGKAEAFF.

The V and J genes are TRBV2 and TRBJ2-1, with D perhaps matching TRBD2 (6 bases). The V and J ends lost 3 bases and 2 bases respectively, with 11 bases between them. Germline loops: CDR1 SNHLY, CDR2 FYNNEI. This CDR3 has 15 residues. The CDR3 region has the DNA TGTGCCAGCAGTGAGCGCCCGGGGGCCTACAATGAGCAGTTCTTC. It translates to CASSERPGAYNEQFF.

This clone was picked up a small number of times. This sequence joins TRBV30 and TRBJ1-5; TRBD1 is a possible D gene (6 bases). The CDR3 contains 14 residues. The V and J ends lost 0 bases and 3 bases respectively, with 9 bases between them. CDR1 is GTSNPN and CDR2 is SVGIG in the germline V gene (reference sequence). The CDR3 DNA follows: TGTGCCTGGAGTGTAGGGGGGGCCAATCAGCCCCAGCATTTT. Translating it yields CAWSVGGANQPQHF.

The chain is built from TRBV19 and TRBJ2-1; D is ambiguous. The CDR3 sequence is 15 residues long. The V gene lost 3 bases and the J gene lost 6 bases, with 15 bases spanning the gap. Germline V lookup: CDR1 LNHDA, CDR2 SQIVND (reference sequence). This chain's CDR3 is CASSIPGRIGNEQFF. The CDR3, as DNA: TGTGCCAGTAGTATCCCAGGTCGAATCGGCAATGAGCAGTTCTTC.

The V gene is TRBV10-3, the J gene TRBJ2-7; 10 bases align to TRBD1. Per germline, CDR1 ENHRY and CDR2 SYGVKD. This CDR3 is 14 amino acids long. V shed 6 bases, J shed 4 bases, and the junction held 6 bases outside the gene matches. Here the CDR3 reads CAIRGPGQGYEQYF. The CDR3 DNA follows: TGTGCCATCAGGGGGCCGGGACAGGGGTACGAGCAGTACTTC.

This clone came up once. This chain joins TRBV7-3 and TRBJ1-3; the D is unclear. The CDR3 runs 15 residues. From germline, CDR1 is SGHTA and CDR2 FQGTGA. V was shortened by 2 bases and J by 2 bases, with 10 bases between the two germline ends. The CDR3 loop reads CASSLFREAGNTIYF. Written as DNA, the CDR3 is TGTGCCAGCAGCTTATTCCGGGAGGCTGGAAACACCATATATTTT. The full variable domain, with the rest looked up from reference TRBV7-3 and TRBJ1-3, is GAGVSQTPSNKVTEKGKYVELRCDPISGHTALYWYRQSLGQGPEFLIYFQGTGAADDSGLPNDRFFAVRPEGSVSTLKIQRTERGDSAVYLCASSLFREAGNTIYFGEGSWLTVV.

The chain recombines TRBV10-3 with TRBJ1-6, with D unresolved. This CDR3 contains 15 residues. Germline assignment: CDR1 ENHRY and CDR2 SYGVKD. The germline V and J ends were trimmed by 4 bases and 7 bases, with 14 bases remaining between them. DNA for the CDR3: TGTGCCATCAGTGTCGGCAGTTGGGCGAATTCACCCCTCCACTTT. It codes for CAISVGSWANSPLHF.

This sequence joins TRBV4-1 and TRBJ1-4; TRBD1 matches at 7 bases. CDR1 and CDR2 from the germline V gene are MGHRA and YSYEKL. V shed 6 bases and J 2 bases; nucleotides not matched to a gene: 6. This CDR3 is built from 15 residues. In DNA, the CDR3 is TGCGCCAGCAGTCAGTCGGGACAGACTAATGAAAAACTGTTTTTT. Translated, it gives CASSQSGQTNEKLFF.

The rearrangement joins TRBV9 to TRBJ2-3; 7 nucleotides line up with TRBD2. Germline CDR1 reads SGDLS; CDR2 reads YYNGEE. The trim removed 3 bases at V and 6 bases at J, leaving 7 bases unmatched. The length of the CDR3 is 14 residues. The DNA for the CDR3 is TGTGCCAGCAGCGCGAGGACTAGGGTTGATACGCAGTATTTT. Translated, it gives CASSARTRVDTQYF. Drawing the rest from reference TRBV9 and TRBJ2-3, the complete variable domain is DSGVTQTPKHLITATGQRVTLRCSPRSGDLSVYWYQQSLDQGLQFLIQYYNGEERAKGNILERFSAQQFPDLHSELNLSSLELGDSALYFCASSARTRVDTQYFGPGTRLTVL.

The genes are TRBV30 and TRBJ1-4; perhaps TRBD1 as D (5 bases). This CDR3 has 13 amino acids. Germline-derived CDR1 and CDR2 are GTSNPN and SVGIG (reference sequence). Deletions cut 2 bases from V and 8 bases from J, with 12 bases between. The CDR3 DNA follows: TGTGCCTGGAGTCAGGGAATACACGAAAAACTGTTTTTT. Translating it yields CAWSQGIHEKLFF. The full variable domain, with the rest looked up from reference TRBV30 and TRBJ1-4, is SQTIHQWPATLVQPVGSPLSLECTVEGTSNPNLYWYRQAAGRGLQLLFYSVGIGQISSEVPQNLSASRPQDRQFILSSKKLLLSDSGFYLCAWSQGIHEKLFFGSGTQLSVL.

The rearrangement joins TRBV19 to TRBJ1-6; D gene ambiguous. Trimming took off 9 bases at V and 6 bases at J, with 21 bases between the two ends. The CDR3 runs to 16 residues. Germline V gene data show CDR1 as LNHDA and CDR2 as SQIVND (reference sequence). CDR3 bases: TGTGCCAGCCAGCGGGAGCCTACACATTTTAATTCACCCCTCCACTTT. This codes for CASQREPTHFNSPLHF.

This chain joins TRBV7-2 and TRBJ2-1; 8 bases are a match to TRBD2. This CDR3 is 17 amino acids long. V shed 7 bases and J 5 bases; nucleotides not matched to a gene: 16. Germline V gene sequence: CDR1 SGHTA, CDR2 FQGNSA. As DNA, the CDR3 is TGTGCCAGCACCCATAGTGGGGGACTAGTCAGGGACAATGAGCAGTTCTTC. Amino acids: CASTHSGGLVRDNEQFF. Complete variable domain (other parts from reference TRBV7-2 and TRBJ2-1): GAGVSQSPSNKVTEKGKDVELRCDPISGHTALYWYRQSLGQGLEFLIYFQGNSAPDKSGLPSDRFSAERTGGSVSTLTIQRTQQEDSAVYLCASTHSGGLVRDNEQFFGPGTRLTVL.

The V gene is TRBV28, the J gene TRBJ1-4, with TRBD1 matching over 7 bases. The trim removed 7 bases at V and 8 bases at J, leaving 19 bases unmatched. The CDR3 runs to 17 residues. Per germline, CDR1 MDHEN and CDR2 SYDVKM. CDR3 protein: CASTEGQTEWGSEKLFF. CDR3 in DNA: TGTGCCAGCACGGAGGGACAGACCGAGTGGGGAAGCGAAAAACTGTTTTTT. Full variable domain (rest looked up from reference TRBV28 and TRBJ1-4): DVKVTQSSRYLVKRTGEKVFLECVQDMDHENMFWYRQDPGLGLRLIYFSYDVKMKEKGDIPEGYSVSREKKERFSLILESASTNQTSMYLCASTEGQTEWGSEKLFFGSGTQLSVL.

The chain uses TRBV25-1 and TRBJ2-7, with TRBD2 matching over 10 bases. This CDR3 has 15 amino acids. Germline V gene sequence: CDR1 MGHDK, CDR2 SYGVNS. J gave up 6 bases and V 3 bases, and 8 bases lay outside the gene matches. DNA for the CDR3: TGTGCCAGCAGTGATGCTGGACTAGCGGCCATCGAGCAGTACTTC. Amino acids: CASSDAGLAAIEQYF.

The CDR3 coding sequence is TGTGCTAGTGGAGTAGGGGTCACGGCAGATACGCAGTATTTT. It codes for CASGVGVTADTQYF. The chain carries TRBV12-5 and TRBJ2-3; a weak D match, TRBD1 (5 bases). Trimming took off 6 bases at V and 4 bases at J, with 14 bases between the two ends. The length of the CDR3 is 14 residues. CDR1 LGHNT and CDR2 FRNRAP come from the germline V gene.

This sequence joins TRBV29-1 and TRBJ2-1; D is unresolved. Germline V gene lookup returns CDR1 SQVTM and CDR2 ANQGSEA. The CDR3 sequence is 13 residues long. V lost 6 bases and J lost 2, with 11 bases in between. The CDR3 bases are TGCAGCGTCGAAACTATTACCTACAATGAGCAGTTCTTC. It encodes CSVETITYNEQFF.

This chain links TRBV24-1 with TRBJ2-3, with D possibly TRBD1 on 6 matching bases. V gave up 4 bases and J gave up 0 bases, with 7 bases separating them. This CDR3 contains 14 residues. CDR1 KGHDR and CDR2 SFDVKD come from the germline V gene. This CDR3 reads CATSERGSTDTQYF. The CDR3 coding sequence is TGTGCCACCAGTGAGAGGGGGAGCACAGATACGCAGTATTTT.

The genes are TRBV27 and TRBJ1-5; 7 nucleotides line up with TRBD1. The germline V gene has CDR1 MNHEY and CDR2 SMNVEV (reference sequence). The CDR3 covers 14 residues. Losses at the gene ends were 5 bases for V and 5 bases for J; bases not matched to a gene: 6. CDR3 loop: CASSPTGKDQPQHF. The CDR3 nucleotides are TGTGCCAGCAGTCCGACAGGGAAGGATCAGCCCCAGCATTTT.

CDR3 amino acids: CASSAGQDYEQYF. In DNA form, the CDR3 reads TGTGCCAGCAGTGCGGGACAGGACTACGAGCAGTACTTC. The chain joins TRBV28 to TRBJ2-7; TRBD1 agrees at 8 bases. The germline V gene encodes CDR1 MDHEN and CDR2 SYDVKM. V shed 5 bases and J 3 bases; nucleotides not matched to a gene: 3. The CDR3 has 13 residues.

The rearrangement links TRBV3-1 (or the pseudogene TRBV3-2) to TRBJ2-1, with D unresolved. CDR3 length: 12 residues. Trimming left V 4 bases short and J 3 bases short, with 4 bases between. Germline-derived CDR1 and CDR2 are LGHDT and YNNKEL (reference sequence). The CDR3 region has the DNA TGTGCCAGCAGCCTCGGCTACAATGAGCAGTTCTTC. Translating gives CASSLGYNEQFF.

The V and J genes are TRBV5-1 and TRBJ1-2; the match to TRBD1 covers 7 bases. The V gene's germline CDR1 is SGHRS and CDR2 YFSETQ. The CDR3 runs 17 residues. Losses at the gene ends were 0 bases for V and 3 bases for J; bases not matched to a gene: 11. CDR3 bases: TGCGCCAGCAGCTTGGCGGGACAGCTACCCCTGGACTATGGCTACACCTTC. Its translation: CASSLAGQLPLDYGYTF.

The chain is built from TRBV5-1 and TRBJ1-4, with 11 bases identical to TRBD1. Looked up from germline, CDR1 is SGHRS and CDR2 is YFSETQ. With V trimmed by 3 bases and J by 7 bases, 5 bases remained unmatched. This CDR3 region has 15 residues. DNA for the CDR3: TGCGCCAGCAGCTCCCTAGGGACAGGGGGTGAAAAACTGTTTTTT. Encoded protein: CASSSLGTGGEKLFF.